The rows below give T cell receptor beta chains drawn from one sample of a study of shared clonotypes between healthy human individuals. The repertoire was sequenced with immunoSEQ multiplex PCR; TCRdb's copy has only in-frame clones and lacks some. The table shows roughly 2.5 million clones, with roughly nine tenths occurring only once. Input material: naive CD4+ T cells sorted from blood. The receptors originated from a man in his late teens or twenties in good health. Each CDR3 is given with its conserved first and last residue. The D gene is left open where the match is weak. Size values are once, few and many counts, or a class for expanded clones, and some rows have none.

j_gene: TRBJ1-1
d_gene: NA
abundance: NA
v_gene: TRBV11-2
CDR3aa: CASSSPRDHEAFF
CDR3nt: TGTGCCAGCAGCTCGCCCCGGGACCATGAAGCTTTCTTT

j_gene: TRBJ2-5
d_gene: NA
abundance: NA
v_gene: TRBV5-1
CDR3aa: CASSLTSTETQYF
CDR3nt: TGCGCCAGCAGCTTGACTAGCACGGAGACCCAGTACTTC

j_gene: TRBJ2-3
d_gene: TRBD1
abundance: NA
v_gene: TRBV4-1
CDR3aa: CASSPFSDRGTDTQYF
CDR3nt: TGCGCCAGCAGCCCATTCTCGGACAGGGGTACAGATACGCAGTATTTT

j_gene: TRBJ1-3
d_gene: NA
abundance: NA
v_gene: TRBV30
CDR3aa: CAWTLNSGNTIYF
CDR3nt: TGTGCCTGGACTTTGAACTCTGGAAACACCATATATTTT

j_gene: TRBJ1-5
d_gene: TRBD1
abundance: NA
v_gene: TRBV19
CDR3aa: CASSIGGQGNQPQHF
CDR3nt: TGTGCCAGTAGTATTGGCGGACAGGGCAATCAGCCCCAGCATTTT

j_gene: TRBJ1-1
d_gene: TRBD1
abundance: NA
v_gene: TRBV5-4
CDR3aa: CASRERQGVNTEAFF
CDR3nt: TGTGCCAGCAGAGAGAGACAGGGGGTGAACACTGAAGCTTTCTTT

j_gene: TRBJ2-7
d_gene: NA
abundance: NA
v_gene: TRBV23-1
CDR3aa: CASSQSSGPRSPSRNF
CDR3nt: TGCGCCAGCAGTCAATCATCCGGGCCGCGGAGCCCGAGCAGGAACTTC

j_gene: TRBJ2-2
d_gene: NA
abundance: once
v_gene: TRBV6-1
CDR3aa: CASSEASRGYANTGELFF
CDR3nt: TGTGCCAGCAGTGAAGCCTCCCGGGGGTACGCGAACACCGGGGAGCTGTTTTTT

j_gene: TRBJ1-2
d_gene: NA
abundance: NA
v_gene: TRBV30
CDR3aa: CAWSGDIPYGYTF
CDR3nt: TGTGCCTGGAGTGGGGATATACCCTATGGCTACACCTTC

j_gene: TRBJ2-7
d_gene: TRBD2
abundance: NA
v_gene: TRBV6-6
CDR3aa: CASSRGLAGAYEQYF
CDR3nt: TGTGCCAGCAGCCGCGGACTAGCGGGGGCCTACGAGCAGTACTTC

j_gene: TRBJ1-5
d_gene: NA
abundance: few
v_gene: TRBV28
CDR3aa: CASSPQGQHQPQHF
CDR3nt: TGTGCCAGCAGTCCCCAGGGGCAGCATCAGCCCCAGCATTTT

j_gene: TRBJ2-1
d_gene: TRBD2
abundance: NA
v_gene: TRBV2
CDR3aa: CASKLAGEEQFF
CDR3nt: TGTGCCAGCAAACTAGCGGGGGAGGAGCAGTTCTTC

j_gene: TRBJ1-1
d_gene: TRBD1
abundance: NA
v_gene: TRBV11-2
CDR3aa: CASSLDDRANTEAFF
CDR3nt: TGTGCCAGCAGCTTAGACGACAGGGCGAACACTGAAGCTTTCTTT

j_gene: TRBJ1-2
d_gene: NA
abundance: NA
v_gene: TRBV10-3
CDR3aa: CAISERTDYGYTF
CDR3nt: TGTGCCATCAGTGAAAGGACAGACTATGGCTACACCTTC

j_gene: TRBJ2-1
d_gene: NA
abundance: once
v_gene: TRBV5-1
CDR3aa: CASSLSDLSTQNEQFF
CDR3nt: TGCGCCAGCAGCCTTTCGGACCTTTCCACCCAAAATGAGCAGTTCTTC

j_gene: TRBJ2-2
d_gene: TRBD1
abundance: NA
v_gene: TRBV6-6
CDR3aa: CASRTHRGVNTGELFF
CDR3nt: TGTGCCAGCAGAACCCACAGGGGAGTAAACACCGGGGAGCTGTTTTTT

j_gene: TRBJ1-2
d_gene: NA
abundance: NA
v_gene: TRBV4-1
CDR3aa: CASSPPVGQGYGYTF
CDR3nt: TGCGCCAGCAGCCCCCCGGTGGGTCAGGGTTATGGCTACACCTTC

j_gene: TRBJ2-1
d_gene: TRBD2
abundance: once
v_gene: TRBV9
CDR3aa: CASSVALAGVYNEQFF
CDR3nt: TGTGCCAGCAGCGTAGCACTAGCGGGGGTCTACAATGAGCAGTTCTTC

j_gene: TRBJ2-6
d_gene: NA
abundance: NA
v_gene: TRBV11-2
CDR3aa: CASSPRDVLTF
CDR3nt: TGTGCCAGCAGTCCCAGGGACGTCCTGACTTTC

j_gene: TRBJ2-3
d_gene: NA
abundance: NA
v_gene: TRBV27
CDR3aa: CASRDPRKSTDTQYF
CDR3nt: TGTGCCAGCAGGGATCCTAGGAAGAGCACAGATACGCAGTATTTT

j_gene: TRBJ1-3
d_gene: TRBD1
abundance: NA
v_gene: TRBV6-1
CDR3aa: CASSEADRGPSSSGNTIYF
CDR3nt: TGTGCCAGCAGTGAAGCGGACAGGGGGCCCTCGAGCTCTGGAAACACCATATATTTT

j_gene: TRBJ2-2
d_gene: TRBD2
abundance: NA
v_gene: TRBV7-6
CDR3aa: CASSPPGGLPGELFF
CDR3nt: TGTGCCAGCAGCCCCCCGGGAGGGCTTCCCGGGGAGCTGTTTTTT

j_gene: TRBJ2-6
d_gene: TRBD1
abundance: NA
v_gene: TRBV7-8
CDR3aa: CASSSTGTGPSGANVLTF
CDR3nt: TGTGCCAGCAGCTCTACCGGGACAGGCCCCTCTGGGGCCAACGTCCTGACTTTC

j_gene: TRBJ1-3
d_gene: NA
abundance: NA
v_gene: TRBV4-2
CDR3aa: CASSHEREFSGNTIYF
CDR3nt: TGTGCCAGCAGCCATGAAAGGGAGTTCTCTGGAAACACCATATATTTT

j_gene: TRBJ2-1
d_gene: NA
abundance: NA
v_gene: TRBV30
CDR3aa: CAWSGPHPTSYNEQFF
CDR3nt: TGTGCCTGGAGTGGACCCCACCCAACCTCCTACAATGAGCAGTTCTTC

j_gene: TRBJ2-7
d_gene: TRBD1
abundance: NA
v_gene: TRBV6-4
CDR3aa: CASSGLGTGGHEQYF
CDR3nt: TGTGCCAGCAGTGGACTCGGTACAGGGGGCCACGAGCAGTACTTC

j_gene: TRBJ2-5
d_gene: NA
abundance: NA
v_gene: TRBV5-6
CDR3aa: CASSLEGRETQYF
CDR3nt: TGTGCCAGCAGCTTGGAGGGGAGAGAGACCCAGTACTTC

j_gene: TRBJ1-1
d_gene: NA
abundance: NA
v_gene: TRBV6-1
CDR3aa: CASSDSNRRMNTEAFF
CDR3nt: TGTGCCAGCAGTGATAGCAACAGGCGAATGAACACTGAAGCTTTCTTT

j_gene: TRBJ2-7
d_gene: TRBD1
abundance: NA
v_gene: TRBV5-1
CDR3aa: CASSLPPRRGRPEQYF
CDR3nt: TGCGCCAGCAGCCTCCCACCCCGCAGGGGGCGCCCCGAGCAGTACTTC

j_gene: TRBJ2-7
d_gene: TRBD2
abundance: NA
v_gene: TRBV5-4
CDR3aa: CASSLARTGTSDTRRNF
CDR3nt: TGTGCCAGCAGCTTGGCCCGGACCGGGACTAGCGACACGAGACGGAACTTC

j_gene: TRBJ1-4
d_gene: NA
abundance: NA
v_gene: TRBV5-6
CDR3aa: CASSLFGMGEAEKLFF
CDR3nt: TGTGCCAGCAGCTTGTTTGGTATGGGGGAGGCTGAAAAACTGTTTTTT

j_gene: TRBJ1-1
d_gene: TRBD1
abundance: few
v_gene: TRBV10-3
CDR3aa: CAISEIQGDTEAFF
CDR3nt: TGTGCCATCAGTGAAATACAGGGGGACACTGAAGCTTTCTTT

j_gene: TRBJ2-7
d_gene: NA
abundance: NA
v_gene: TRBV2
CDR3aa: CAGGGFSYEQYF
CDR3nt: TGTGCCGGTGGCGGGTTCAGCTACGAGCAGTACTTC

j_gene: TRBJ1-2
d_gene: NA
abundance: NA
v_gene: TRBV20-1
CDR3aa: CSADQGGGYTF
CDR3nt: TGCAGTGCCGATCAGGGAGGAGGCTACACCTTC

j_gene: TRBJ2-5
d_gene: TRBD2
abundance: NA
v_gene: TRBV28
CDR3aa: CASSSPWGRGDHQETQYF
CDR3nt: TGTGCCAGCAGTTCTCCCTGGGGCCGGGGGGACCACCAAGAGACCCAGTACTTC

j_gene: TRBJ2-5
d_gene: NA
abundance: NA
v_gene: TRBV2
CDR3aa: CASSWGQETQYF
CDR3nt: TGTGCCAGCAGCTGGGGACAAGAGACCCAGTACTTC

j_gene: TRBJ1-5
d_gene: TRBD1
abundance: NA
v_gene: TRBV19
CDR3aa: CASSISTGGAYQPQHF
CDR3nt: TGTGCCAGTAGTATATCGACAGGGGGCGCCTATCAGCCCCAGCATTTT

j_gene: TRBJ2-5
d_gene: TRBD2
abundance: NA
v_gene: TRBV5-1
CDR3aa: CASSYSGVNQETQYF
CDR3nt: TGCGCCAGCAGCTATAGCGGGGTAAACCAAGAGACCCAGTACTTC

j_gene: TRBJ1-4
d_gene: NA
abundance: NA
v_gene: TRBV5-1
CDR3aa: CASRPQGTPNEKLFF
CDR3nt: TGCGCCAGCAGGCCTCAGGGGACTCCTAATGAAAAACTGTTTTTT

j_gene: TRBJ2-3
d_gene: NA
abundance: NA
v_gene: TRBV5-1
CDR3aa: CASSLAPGAGDTQYF
CDR3nt: TGCGCCAGCAGCTTGGCACCGGGAGCAGGAGATACGCAGTATTTT

j_gene: TRBJ1-1
d_gene: NA
abundance: few
v_gene: TRBV30
CDR3aa: CAWSPDTKNTEAFF
CDR3nt: TGTGCCTGGAGTCCGGACACGAAGAACACTGAAGCTTTCTTT

j_gene: TRBJ2-7
d_gene: TRBD1
abundance: NA
v_gene: TRBV6-6
CDR3aa: CASSDGDRVSYEQYF
CDR3nt: TGTGCCAGCAGTGACGGGGACAGGGTCTCCTACGAGCAGTACTTC

j_gene: TRBJ2-3
d_gene: TRBD2
abundance: NA
v_gene: TRBV6-6
CDR3aa: CASTGLAGGPDTQYF
CDR3nt: TGTGCCAGCACCGGTCTAGCGGGGGGGCCCGATACGCAGTATTTT

j_gene: TRBJ1-2
d_gene: NA
abundance: few
v_gene: TRBV28
CDR3aa: CASGTNYGYTF
CDR3nt: TGTGCCAGCGGAACTAACTATGGCTACACCTTC

j_gene: TRBJ1-2
d_gene: NA
abundance: NA
v_gene: TRBV14
CDR3aa: CASSQAPSGAYGYTF
CDR3nt: TGTGCCAGCAGCCAAGCTCCCTCCGGGGCTTATGGCTACACCTTC

j_gene: TRBJ2-7
d_gene: NA
abundance: NA
v_gene: TRBV28
CDR3aa: CASSFSRNTYEQYF
CDR3nt: TGTGCCAGCAGTTTTAGCCGGAATACCTACGAGCAGTACTTC

j_gene: TRBJ2-2
d_gene: TRBD2
abundance: NA
v_gene: TRBV7-2
CDR3aa: CASSLASGRAGTGELFF
CDR3nt: TGTGCCAGCAGCTTAGCTAGCGGGAGGGCGGGGACCGGGGAGCTGTTTTTT

j_gene: TRBJ1-2
d_gene: NA
abundance: NA
v_gene: TRBV7-2
CDR3aa: CASSLPYGYTF
CDR3nt: TGTGCCAGCAGCTTACCCTATGGCTACACCTTC

j_gene: TRBJ2-7
d_gene: NA
abundance: once
v_gene: TRBV11-2
CDR3aa: CASSLNGLWDF
CDR3nt: TGTGCCAGCAGCTTAAATGGTTTGTGGGACTTC

j_gene: TRBJ1-2
d_gene: NA
abundance: NA
v_gene: TRBV2
CDR3aa: CASISLNYGYTF
CDR3nt: TGTGCCAGCATTTCCCTAAACTATGGCTACACCTTC

j_gene: TRBJ2-2
d_gene: NA
abundance: NA
v_gene: TRBV6-5
CDR3aa: CASSLWGTGELFF
CDR3nt: TGTGCCAGCAGCTTGTGGGGCACCGGGGAGCTGTTTTTT

j_gene: TRBJ2-7
d_gene: TRBD1
abundance: NA
v_gene: TRBV7-9
CDR3aa: CASSSSTGGEQYF
CDR3nt: TGTGCCAGCAGCTCTTCGACAGGGGGCGAGCAGTACTTC

j_gene: TRBJ1-3
d_gene: NA
abundance: NA
v_gene: TRBV5-4
CDR3aa: CASSQGTAGNTIYF
CDR3nt: TGTGCCAGCAGTCAAGGGACGGCTGGAAACACCATATATTTT

j_gene: TRBJ2-3
d_gene: NA
abundance: NA
v_gene: TRBV6-6
CDR3aa: CASRSGGSTDTQYF
CDR3nt: TGTGCCAGCAGGTCTGGCGGGAGCACAGATACGCAGTATTTT

j_gene: TRBJ2-5
d_gene: NA
abundance: NA
v_gene: TRBV21-1
CDR3aa: CASSKALDRVYQETQYF
CDR3nt: TGTGCCAGCAGCAAAGCCCTAGACAGGGTATACCAAGAGACCCAGTACTTC

j_gene: TRBJ1-3
d_gene: TRBD1
abundance: NA
v_gene: TRBV7-2
CDR3aa: CASSSDRGSGNTIYF
CDR3nt: TGTGCCAGCAGCTCGGACAGGGGCTCTGGAAACACCATATATTTT

j_gene: TRBJ1-2
d_gene: NA
abundance: NA
v_gene: TRBV7-9
CDR3aa: CASSLAKEDGYTF
CDR3nt: TGTGCCAGCAGCTTAGCGAAGGAGGATGGCTACACCTTC